This T cell receptor (beta chain) is drawn from a study of cytomegalovirus exposure and HLA in healthy donors. This clone was detected only once. The CDR3 contains 16 residues. Germline CDR1 is MNHEY and CDR2 is SMNVEV (reference sequence). Trimming at V came to 4 bases and at J to 3 bases, leaving 4 bases not matched to a gene. The PCR was carried out with 60 Vbeta primers and 13 Jbeta primers. Clones were sequenced by immunoSEQ multiplex PCR, and TCRdb holds only the in-frame ones, with some missing. The table includes 150,000 to 180,000 clones, approximately 69% detected once. The sequencing sample was made of PBMCs. The clonotype comes from a man aged 30-40 years in good health and CMV-seronegative. The chain combines TRBV27 with TRBJ2-1; 12 positions agree with TRBD1. The CDR3 protein is CASSSGTGGYYNEQFF. The CDR3 DNA sequence: TGTGCCAGCAGTTCCGGGACAGGGGGCTACTACAATGAGCAGTTCTTC.